Listed below are T cell receptor beta chains from one sample, sequenced in a study of shared clonotypes between healthy human individuals. Generated by immunoSEQ multiplex PCR, the TCRdb table keeps only in-frame clones and is missing some. The table lists about half a million clones, approximately 78% of them singletons. The sequenced sample consisted of PBMCs. The receptors stem from a woman in her thirties or forties in good health. Some clones in this sample may be carry-over from other donors' samples. CDR3s include the opening cysteine and the closing phenylalanine or tryptophan. A D gene is named only where the DNA matches it firmly. For some rows the clone size is stated as once, few or many, or as a class when expanded; others skip it.

J gene: TRBJ2-5
D gene: NA
clone size: NA
V gene: TRBV6-1
CDR3 DNA: TGTGCCAGCAAAGGCCGCCACCTTCGGGAGACCCAGTACTTC
CDR3 protein: CASKGRHLRETQYF

J gene: TRBJ2-1
D gene: TRBD1
clone size: NA
V gene: TRBV6-1
CDR3 DNA: TGTGCCAGCAGTCTAACCGGGACAGGGATCAATGAGCAGTTCTTC
CDR3 protein: CASSLTGTGINEQFF

J gene: TRBJ2-7
D gene: NA
clone size: NA
V gene: TRBV28
CDR3 DNA: TGTGCCAGCAGTCCCCTTACAGGCCTAAGCTCCTACGAGCAGTACTTC
CDR3 protein: CASSPLTGLSSYEQYF

J gene: TRBJ2-7
D gene: TRBD1
clone size: NA
V gene: TRBV4-3
CDR3 DNA: TGCGCCAGCAGCTCTCGACAGGGGAGCTACGAGCAGTACTTC
CDR3 protein: CASSSRQGSYEQYF

J gene: TRBJ2-3
D gene: TRBD2
clone size: NA
V gene: TRBV7-2
CDR3 DNA: TGTGCCAGCAGCTTTCAGGGACTAGCGACGCAGGCGCAGTATTTT
CDR3 protein: CASSFQGLATQAQYF

J gene: TRBJ2-6
D gene: NA
clone size: NA
V gene: TRBV5-1
CDR3 DNA: TGCGCCAGCAGCTTCCGGGGTTTGAGCTCTGGGGCCAACGTCCTGACTTTC
CDR3 protein: CASSFRGLSSGANVLTF

J gene: TRBJ2-3
D gene: NA
clone size: many
V gene: TRBV18
CDR3 DNA: TGTGCCAGCTCACCGTGGGGAGATACGCAGTATTTT
CDR3 protein: CASSPWGDTQYF

J gene: TRBJ1-5
D gene: NA
clone size: many
V gene: TRBV19
CDR3 DNA: TGTGCCAGTAGTATTCCCTCGTTTATAGGCAATCAGCCCCAGCATTTT
CDR3 protein: CASSIPSFIGNQPQHF

J gene: TRBJ1-1
D gene: NA
clone size: NA
V gene: TRBV1
CDR3 DNA: TGCACCAGCAGCCAGAAACCCCAGGGGTCCACTGAAGCTTTCTTT
CDR3 protein: CTSSQKPQGSTEAFF

J gene: TRBJ2-1
D gene: NA
clone size: NA
V gene: TRBV4-1
CDR3 DNA: TGCGCCAGCAGCCCATCCCCACTAGAAGGAGCCTACGGTGAGCAGTTCTTC
CDR3 protein: CASSPSPLEGAYGEQFF

J gene: TRBJ2-5
D gene: NA
clone size: NA
V gene: TRBV7-3
CDR3 DNA: TGTGCCAGCAGCTTAAAGGGAAGGAGACAAGAGACCCAGTACTTC
CDR3 protein: CASSLKGRRQETQYF